This entry lists 27 T cell receptor beta chains sequenced from one sample in a study of blood T cells in healthy people across ages. A second PCR, run for roughly 7 to 11 cycles, used a sample-barcoded 5' primer plus a J-beta primer mix. TCRdb re-derived calls from the 5' RACE reads in MiXCR, one entry per CDR3 protein. The sample includes approximately 800,000 distinct CDR3 sequences, roughly 24% seen only once; the top ten take around 3%. These data were likewise used in another study, on T cells of mothers and their children.

The sequenced sample consisted of blood. The receptors here all came from a boy under 18 in good health.

This clonotype was seen only once. The genes are TRBV29-1 and TRBJ2-3, with a possible D match to TRBD2 (6 bases). Trimming took 4 bases from V and 0 from J, leaving 11 bases between them. The V gene's germline CDR1 is SQVTM and CDR2 ANQGSEA. This CDR3 comprises 14 residues. The CDR3, as DNA: TGCAGCGTTGCCCTCGGGACTAGCACAGATACGCAGTATTTT. Protein sequence: CSVALGTSTDTQYF.

The rearrangement links TRBV7-2 to TRBJ2-4; 10 positions match TRBD2. This CDR3 is 16 amino acids long. Germline trimming cut 5 bases from V and 2 bases from J; bases unmatched to any gene: 6. Germline CDR1 SGHTA, CDR2 FQGNSA. The CDR3 DNA reads as TGTGCCAGCAGCGTAGAGCGGGGGGGCCCCAAAAACATTCAGTACTTC. As protein: CASSVERGGPKNIQYF.

The chain has TRBV11-2 and TRBJ2-5; 10 nucleotides line up with TRBD1. CDR1 and CDR2 (germline): SGHAT, FQNNGV. This CDR3 has 18 amino acids. V was pared by 5 bases and J by 3 bases, with 15 bases of the junction left unmatched. CDR3: CASSRRTGGGLLKETQYF. The CDR3, as DNA: TGTGCCAGCAGCCGGCGGACAGGGGGAGGACTTTTAAAAGAGACCCAGTACTTC. The full variable domain, completed using reference TRBV11-2 and TRBJ2-5, is EAGVAQSPRYKIIEKRQSVAFWCNPISGHATLYWYQQILGQGPKLLIQFQNNGVVDDSQLPKDRFSAERLKGVDSTLKIQPAKLEDSAVYLCASSRRTGGGLLKETQYFGPGTRLLVL.

This chain connects TRBV29-1 to TRBJ2-7; perhaps D is TRBD1 or TRBD2 (5 bases each). This CDR3 comprises 12 residues. Trimming removed 6 bases from V and 1 base from J, with 10 bases in between. Per the germline V gene, CDR1 is SQVTM and CDR2 is ANQGSEA. The CDR3 DNA sequence: TGCAGCGTCCCGGGACCGTCCTACGAGCAGTACTTC. It is translated as CSVPGPSYEQYF.

This clonotype was observed a few times. The DNA for the CDR3 is TGCGCCAGCAGCCAAGATTCTATGAAAAGCGGGGGATACCAAGAGACCCAGTACTTC. Its translation is CASSQDSMKSGGYQETQYF. This chain connects TRBV4-1 to TRBJ2-5; 8 bases are a match to TRBD2. The length of the CDR3 is 19 residues. The germline V gene has CDR1 MGHRA and CDR2 YSYEKL. Unmatched junction bases numbered 12, after V lost 0 bases and J lost 0 bases.

This clonotype was recorded at least ten times. The chain recombines TRBV12-3 or TRBV12-4 with TRBJ2-5; 10 bases match TRBD2. CDR3 length equals 14 residues. V was pared by 5 bases and J by 4 bases, with 4 bases of the junction left unmatched. CDR3 DNA: TGTGCCAGCAGTCCTCGGACTAGCGGAGAGACCCAGTACTTC. Translation gives CASSPRTSGETQYF.

This clonotype has just a few counts. The chain carries TRBV11-2 and TRBJ2-5; possibly TRBD1 or TRBD2 for D (6 bases each). The V end lost 5 bases, the J end lost 5 bases, and 12 bases lay between the germline ends. The CDR3 extends over 13 amino acids. Germline CDR1 SGHAT, CDR2 FQNNGV. For the CDR3, the DNA is TGTGCCAGCAGCGAAGGGGGGATGGAGACCCAGTACTTC. Protein: CASSEGGMETQYF.

The chain couples TRBV18 to TRBJ1-1, with D hard to call. The germline CDR1 and CDR2 sequences are KGHSH and LQKENI. Trimming cost V 4 bases and J 5 bases, with 8 bases left between them. CDR3 size: 12 residues. The CDR3 bases are TGTGCCAGCTCACTATTCCGAACTGAAGCTTTCTTT. This translates into CASSLFRTEAFF.

This clonotype was detected only a few times. The V call is TRBV27, the J call TRBJ2-7, with TRBD2 matching over 8 bases. The J segment lost 6 bases and the V segment lost 3 bases, leaving 7 bases of the junction unmatched. From germline, CDR1 is MNHEY and CDR2 SMNVEV (reference sequence). This CDR3 spans 14 amino acids. The CDR3, as DNA: TGTGCCAGCAGTTTCACGGGAGGGCCCGTCGAGCAGTACTTC. Protein product: CASSFTGGPVEQYF.

The J gene is TRBJ2-2, the V gene TRBV5-1, with D possibly TRBD1 on 6 matching bases. Germline CDR1 SGHRS, CDR2 YFSETQ. This CDR3 region has 16 residues. The V and J ends lost 1 base and 1 base respectively, with 11 bases between them. The CDR3 bases are TGCGCCAGCAGCTTGAGGGGACACTTGAACACCGGGGAGCTGTTTTTT. Protein: CASSLRGHLNTGELFF. Supplemented by reference TRBV5-1 and TRBJ2-2, the full variable domain reads KAGVTQTPRYLIKTRGQQVTLSCSPISGHRSVSWYQQTPGQGLQFLFEYFSETQRNKGNFPGRFSGRQFSNSRSEMNVSTLELGDSALYLCASSLRGHLNTGELFFGEGSRLTVL.

This rearrangement joins TRBV2 to TRBJ2-1; D is undetermined. CDR1 is SNHLY, CDR2 FYNNEI, per germline. V dropped 4 bases and J dropped 9 bases, with 7 bases sitting between them. CDR3 length equals 11 residues. The CDR3 DNA reads as TGTGCCAGCAGTGTAGCTACTGAGCAGTTCTTC. This gives the protein CASSVATEQFF.

This chain uses TRBV29-1 with TRBJ2-7; TRBD1 might be the D (6 bases). Germline-derived CDR1 and CDR2 are SQVTM and ANQGSEA. V gave up 0 bases and J gave up 6 bases, with 18 bases separating them. The CDR3 is made up of 15 amino acids. The CDR3 loop reads CSVEEEVQGYGEQYF. In nucleotides, the CDR3 is TGCAGCGTTGAAGAGGAGGTTCAGGGGTACGGCGAGCAGTACTTC.

This CDR3 reads CAISDSGKPTDTQYF. The CDR3 DNA reads TGTGCCATCAGTGACAGTGGGAAGCCGACAGATACGCAGTATTTT. The chain carries TRBV10-3 and TRBJ2-3; D ambiguous. CDR3 length equals 15 residues. Trimming took 3 bases from V and 3 from J, leaving 13 bases between them. CDR1 and CDR2 from the germline V gene are ENHRY and SYGVKD.

The chain couples TRBV7-9 to TRBJ1-1; no definite D call. This CDR3 contains 12 residues. Between the trimmed V and J ends, which lost 0 bases and 8 bases, there was a span of 7 bases. Germline V gene sequence: CDR1 SEHNR, CDR2 FQNEAQ (reference sequence). In DNA form, the CDR3 reads TGTGCCAGCAGCTTAGCGGAGCAAGAAGCTTTCTTT. It is translated as CASSLAEQEAFF.

This chain joins TRBV29-1 and TRBJ1-2; D gene ambiguous. CDR3 length: 13 residues. Germline CDR1 reads SQVTM; CDR2 reads ANQGSEA. V dropped 3 bases and J dropped 4 bases, with 12 bases sitting between them. The CDR3 here is CSVEWTEVYGYTF. The CDR3 region has the DNA TGCAGCGTTGAGTGGACTGAAGTCTATGGCTACACCTTC.

The chain couples TRBV10-2 to TRBJ1-1; D is perhaps TRBD1 (6 bases). In germline, CDR1 is WSHSY, CDR2 SAAADI. The V end lost 6 bases, the J end lost 0 bases, and 17 bases lay between the germline ends. The CDR3 runs 16 residues. The CDR3 reads CASRKLGTSLNTEAFF. CDR3 nucleotide sequence: TGCGCCAGCAGAAAACTCGGGACATCACTGAACACTGAAGCTTTCTTT.

V gene TRBV5-1 combines with J gene TRBJ2-2; D might be TRBD1 or TRBD2, each matching 5 bases. CDR1 and CDR2 from the germline V gene are SGHRS and YFSETQ. V shed 6 bases and J shed 3 bases, with 12 bases lying between them. The CDR3 is 14 amino acids. For the CDR3, the DNA is TGCGCCAGCAAGCCCGGGGCTTACACCGGGGAGCTGTTTTTT. Encoded protein: CASKPGAYTGELFF.

This clonotype has a count of ten or more. The chain couples TRBV5-1 to TRBJ2-1; no firm D call. Germline V lookup: CDR1 SGHRS, CDR2 YFSETQ. V was clipped by 2 bases and J by 9 bases, with 9 bases between them. CDR3 size: 12 residues. The CDR3 nucleotides read TGCGCCAGCAGCTTCACAATTGGTGAGCAGTTCTTC. Protein product: CASSFTIGEQFF.

The genes are TRBV29-1 and TRBJ1-2; no clear D gene. Trimming shortened V by 6 bases and J by 2 bases, and 7 bases separated the two germline ends. There are 11 residues in the CDR3. Germline V gene data show CDR1 as SQVTM and CDR2 as ANQGSEA. The CDR3 bases are TGCAGCGTAGTTGAGAACTATGGCTACACCTTC. Amino acids: CSVVENYGYTF.

The chain links TRBV7-9 to TRBJ1-4, with D tentatively TRBD1 (5 bases). The V end was cut by 5 bases, the J end by 8 bases, with 21 bases between. This CDR3 region has 16 residues. CDR1 is SEHNR and CDR2 is FQNEAQ in the germline V gene (reference sequence). CDR3 loop: CASSPSWRGSMEKLFF. The CDR3 coding sequence is TGTGCCAGCAGCCCTAGCTGGAGGGGAAGTATGGAAAAACTGTTTTTT.

This clonotype has only a few counts. CDR3 protein: CASSPRGESTDTQYF. The CDR3 DNA is TGTGCCAGCAGCCCCCGGGGGGAAAGCACAGATACGCAGTATTTT. The chain carries TRBV9 and TRBJ2-3, with 7 bases lining up with TRBD2. The trim removed 4 bases at V and 0 bases at J, leaving 5 bases unmatched. Per the germline V gene, CDR1 is SGDLS and CDR2 is YYNGEE. This CDR3 has 15 residues.

V usage is TRBV28 and J usage is TRBJ1-4, with D uncertain. CDR1 and CDR2 (germline): MDHEN, SYDVKM. Trimming removed 3 bases from V and 10 bases from J, with 9 bases in between. This CDR3 contains 12 residues. DNA of the CDR3: TGTGCCAGCAGTTTCCCGCAAGGAAAACTGTTTTTT. This translates into CASSFPQGKLFF.

The chain is built from TRBV7-3 and TRBJ2-2; D ambiguous. The V gene lost 3 bases and the J gene lost 0 bases, with 5 bases spanning the gap. Germline-derived CDR1 and CDR2 are SGHTA and FQGTGA. The length of the CDR3 is 14 residues. CDR3 sequence: CASSLASNTGELFF. The CDR3 nucleotides read TGTGCCAGCAGCTTGGCTTCGAACACCGGGGAGCTGTTTTTT.

In its sample, this clonotype was seen a few times. The rearrangement links TRBV27 to TRBJ1-1; D gene unclear. The CDR3 has 15 amino acids. Between the trimmed V and J ends, which lost 2 bases and 4 bases, there was a span of 14 bases. Germline values: CDR1 MNHEY, CDR2 SMNVEV (reference sequence). The CDR3 spells CASSLGGVGFTEAFF. The CDR3 DNA follows: TGTGCCAGCAGTTTAGGCGGGGTGGGGTTCACTGAAGCTTTCTTT.

The chain couples TRBV9 to TRBJ2-7; either TRBD1 or TRBD2 may fit D (6 bases each). The CDR3 covers 17 residues. V lost 4 bases to trimming and J lost 2 bases, with 22 bases between them. The germline gives CDR1 SGDLS, CDR2 YYNGEE. CDR3 sequence: CASSPESRGGSAYEQYF. CDR3 bases: TGTGCCAGCAGCCCAGAGTCCCGAGGGGGGTCCGCCTACGAGCAGTACTTC.

The V and J genes are TRBV29-1 and TRBJ2-7; 14 nucleotides match TRBD2. With 4 bases clipped from V and 2 bases from J, the junction kept 13 bases outside the gene matches. The length of the CDR3 is 18 residues. Germline CDR1 is SQVTM and CDR2 is ANQGSEA. The CDR3 nucleotides read TGCAGCGTTGGTGGAGCCGGGACTAGCGGGGGCCCAACCTACGAGCAGTACTTC. Translating gives CSVGGAGTSGGPTYEQYF.

This clonotype was detected many times. The gene calls are TRBV6-5 and TRBJ2-7; 11 bases are shared with TRBD1. The CDR3 is 13 residues long. Germline CDR1 is MNHEY and CDR2 is SVGAGI. The V segment lost 4 bases and the J segment 6 bases; nucleotides outside the gene matches: 2. CDR3 sequence reads: CASSSGTGGEQYF. In nucleotides, the CDR3 is TGTGCCAGCAGTTCCGGGACAGGGGGCGAGCAGTACTTC.